This entry concerns a single T cell receptor beta chain. Antigen specificity is unknown. It was with 60 Vbeta and 13 Jbeta primers that the PCR ran. Only in-frame clones appear in the TCRdb table, and some are missing; sequencing was by immunoSEQ multiplex PCR. The sample contains some 60,000 clones, about 90% of which appear only once. These data belong to a study of cytomegalovirus exposure and HLA in healthy donors. The study's findings and limits: Reported results showed that the classifier diagnosed cytomegalovirus status with high specificity and sensitivity. TRBV6-2, TRBV6-3 and some other V segments were unresolvable in 87-base-pair reads. In a later analysis, CMV-associated beta chains were mostly HLA-associated, it appeared. Earlier analysis found most TCR beta V segments productive about 87% or about 30% of the time.

Germline loops: CDR1 MGHRA, CDR2 YSYEKL. The CDR3 loop spans 15 amino acids. V gave up 6 bases and J gave up 5 bases; unmatched junction bases: 11. Sequencing was carried out using PBMCs. The gene calls are TRBV4-1 and TRBJ2-7; TRBD2 aligns across 9 bases. The sequence was collected from a man in his late teens or twenties in good health and CMV-seronegative. The CDR3 DNA follows: TGCGCCAGCAGAGGGCTAGCGGGGTCGGGCCACGAGCAGTACTTC. As protein: CASRGLAGSGHEQYF.